This paragraph reports one T cell receptor (beta chain). Its antigen is undetermined. One base away lies a much larger clone, so this may be a sequencing read error. Stated time point: newly diagnosed GD, antithyroid drugs for less than 3 months. With RNA extracted from PBMCs as input, the TCR library was made. This entry belongs to a study of regulatory T cells in long-lasting Graves disease. Building the TCR beta libraries relied on iRepertoire HTBI primers, and CDR3 regions underwent Arm-PCR. Methods used by the authors: The identification of 50 to 65 TRBV and 11 to 15 TRBJ segments was made across samples. MiXCR, run by TCRdb on the multiplex PCR reads, gives a single entry per CDR3 protein. The V and J calls here are based on TCRdb, not the publication. This table holds 250,000 to 400,000 distinct CDR3 sequences, 15% to 20% found once. Germline CDR1 reads DFQATT; CDR2 reads SNEGSKA (reference sequence). The CDR3 runs 13 residues.

Study conclusions and caveats: Newly diagnosed disease favored TRBV20-1 and TRBJ2-1 over persistent disease. Small numbers of samples may have cut accuracy.

J is TRBJ2-7 and V is TRBV20-1, with D perhaps assigned TRBD1 or TRBD2 (6 bases each). Sequenced material: peripheral blood mononuclear cells (PBMCs), taken at new diagnosis, from a patient treated with antithyroid drugs. The clonotype was recovered from a female donor with Graves disease. This CDR3 reads CSATLGGGYGQYF. The CDR3 DNA is TGCAGTGCTACCCTCGGGGGCGGCTACGGGCAGTACTTC.